Listed below are T cell receptor beta chains from one sample, sequenced in a study of radiotherapy plus CTLA-4 blockade in lung cancer. Using immunoSEQ multiplex PCR, the repertoire was profiled, and TCRdb retains in-frame clones only, with some absent. The sample has 40,000 to 60,000 clones, 70% to 90% seen once. Source: peripheral blood, taken from a patient treated with radiotherapy plus ipilimumab. These receptors came from a human donor with non-small cell lung cancer that progressed on radiotherapy plus ipilimumab. Some clones in this sample may be carry-over from other donors' samples. CDR3s include the opening cysteine and the closing phenylalanine or tryptophan. The D gene is left open where the match is weak. Expanded clones get a size class; other rows say once, few or many, or leave the size out.

clone size: NA; J gene: TRBJ1-6; V gene: TRBV4-2; D gene: NA; CDR3 protein: CASSQESRDIYSPLHF; CDR3 DNA: TGTGCCAGCAGCCAAGAATCCAGGGACATTTATTCACCCCTCCACTTT
clone size: NA; J gene: TRBJ1-6; V gene: TRBV18; D gene: NA; CDR3 protein: CASSQTASADNSPLHF; CDR3 DNA: TGTGCCAGCTCACAGACAGCTTCGGCGGATAATTCACCCCTCCACTTT
clone size: NA; J gene: TRBJ2-3; V gene: TRBV30; D gene: NA; CDR3 protein: CAWTGPLSTQYF; CDR3 DNA: TGTGCCTGGACAGGGCCCCTGAGTACGCAGTATTTT
clone size: NA; J gene: TRBJ2-6; V gene: TRBV7-2; D gene: NA; CDR3 protein: CASRKGGDVLTF; CDR3 DNA: TGTGCCAGCAGGAAGGGGGGGGACGTCCTGACTTTC
clone size: NA; J gene: TRBJ2-3; V gene: TRBV9; D gene: TRBD1; CDR3 protein: CASSGGSLQGREVDTQYF; CDR3 DNA: TGTGCCAGCAGCGGAGGGAGCTTACAGGGGCGCGAGGTAGATACGCAGTATTTT
clone size: NA; J gene: TRBJ1-2; V gene: TRBV19; D gene: TRBD1; CDR3 protein: CASSIRGQGANYGYTF; CDR3 DNA: TGTGCCAGTAGTATCCGAGGACAGGGGGCTAACTATGGCTACACCTTC
clone size: once; J gene: TRBJ2-3; V gene: TRBV5-1; D gene: TRBD2; CDR3 protein: CASSGAVSGGEDTQYF; CDR3 DNA: TGCGCCAGCAGCGGGGCGGTGAGCGGGGGGGAAGATACGCAGTATTTT
clone size: NA; J gene: TRBJ1-1; V gene: TRBV2; D gene: NA; CDR3 protein: CASSLERVGFMNTEAFF; CDR3 DNA: TGTGCCAGCAGTTTGGAGAGGGTTGGTTTTATGAACACTGAAGCTTTCTTT
clone size: NA; J gene: TRBJ1-4; V gene: TRBV2; D gene: TRBD1; CDR3 protein: CASSVRDRWKLFF; CDR3 DNA: TGTGCCAGCAGTGTACGGGACAGGTGGAAACTGTTTTTT
clone size: NA; J gene: TRBJ2-5; V gene: TRBV19; D gene: TRBD2; CDR3 protein: CASSTLGLAGVETQYF; CDR3 DNA: TGTGCCAGTAGTACCCTCGGGCTAGCGGGAGTGGAGACCCAGTACTTC
clone size: NA; J gene: TRBJ2-6; V gene: TRBV7-2; D gene: NA; CDR3 protein: CASSLFGVGANVLTF; CDR3 DNA: TGTGCCAGCAGCTTATTCGGGGTTGGGGCCAACGTCCTGACTTTC
clone size: once; J gene: TRBJ2-7; V gene: TRBV5-1; D gene: NA; CDR3 protein: CASSTAGNSYEQYF; CDR3 DNA: TGCGCCAGCAGCACGGCGGGGAATTCCTACGAGCAGTACTTC
clone size: NA; J gene: TRBJ2-3; V gene: TRBV28; D gene: NA; CDR3 protein: CASTNRGTDTQYF; CDR3 DNA: TGTGCCAGCACCAACAGGGGCACAGATACGCAGTATTTT
clone size: NA; J gene: TRBJ2-2; V gene: TRBV2; D gene: TRBD2; CDR3 protein: CASSRGELNTGELFF; CDR3 DNA: TGTGCCAGCAGCCGGGGGGAACTGAACACCGGGGAGCTGTTTTTT
clone size: NA; J gene: TRBJ2-3; V gene: TRBV29-1; D gene: NA; CDR3 protein: CSVAGSVGGSTDTQYF; CDR3 DNA: TGCAGCGTTGCGGGAAGTGTAGGGGGTAGCACAGATACGCAGTATTTT
clone size: NA; J gene: TRBJ1-4; V gene: TRBV7-9; D gene: TRBD1; CDR3 protein: CASSSPYRGLRNEKLFF; CDR3 DNA: TGTGCCAGCAGCTCCCCATACAGGGGCCTAAGAAATGAAAAACTGTTTTTT
clone size: once; J gene: TRBJ2-7; V gene: TRBV9; D gene: NA; CDR3 protein: CASSVESDTVYEQYF; CDR3 DNA: TGTGCCAGCAGCGTAGAATCGGACACCGTCTACGAGCAGTACTTC
clone size: NA; J gene: TRBJ2-5; V gene: TRBV27; D gene: NA; CDR3 protein: CASRPQAQYQETQYF; CDR3 DNA: TGTGCCAGCAGACCTCAAGCGCAGTACCAAGAGACCCAGTACTTC
clone size: NA; J gene: TRBJ2-1; V gene: TRBV7-3; D gene: NA; CDR3 protein: CASSLLGMLKGDEQFF; CDR3 DNA: TGTGCCAGCAGCTTATTGGGGATGCTTAAGGGGGACGAGCAGTTCTTC
clone size: NA; J gene: TRBJ1-2; V gene: TRBV7-2; D gene: NA; CDR3 protein: CASSLPGVPGYTF; CDR3 DNA: TGTGCCAGCAGCTTACCAGGGGTGCCTGGCTACACCTTC
clone size: NA; J gene: TRBJ2-2; V gene: TRBV29-1; D gene: TRBD2; CDR3 protein: CSVEDGTRTGELFF; CDR3 DNA: TGCAGCGTTGAAGACGGGACTAGGACCGGGGAGCTGTTTTTT
clone size: NA; J gene: TRBJ2-3; V gene: TRBV5-1; D gene: TRBD1; CDR3 protein: CASSLDRVTAQYF; CDR3 DNA: TGCGCCAGCAGCCTGGACAGGGTCACGGCGCAGTATTTT
clone size: NA; J gene: TRBJ1-4; V gene: TRBV7-2; D gene: NA; CDR3 protein: CASSLEQGTTNEKLFF; CDR3 DNA: TGTGCCAGCAGCTTGGAACAGGGCACAACTAATGAAAAACTGTTTTTT
clone size: few; J gene: TRBJ2-3; V gene: TRBV5-1; D gene: TRBD2; CDR3 protein: CASSIDSGSIADTQYF; CDR3 DNA: TGCGCCAGCAGCATCGACAGCGGGAGCATCGCAGATACGCAGTATTTT
clone size: NA; J gene: TRBJ1-2; V gene: TRBV27; D gene: TRBD1; CDR3 protein: CASRSGQRGYTF; CDR3 DNA: TGTGCCAGCAGATCGGGACAGCGAGGCTACACCTTC
clone size: NA; J gene: TRBJ2-3; V gene: TRBV7-9; D gene: TRBD2; CDR3 protein: CASSPPGLALTDTQYF; CDR3 DNA: TGTGCCAGCAGCCCCCCGGGACTAGCGTTAACAGATACGCAGTATTTT
clone size: NA; J gene: TRBJ2-2; V gene: TRBV4-3; D gene: TRBD2; CDR3 protein: CASSQEVGAGGYPGELFF; CDR3 DNA: TGCGCCAGCAGCCAAGAAGTAGGAGCGGGAGGTTATCCCGGGGAGCTGTTTTTT
clone size: NA; J gene: TRBJ2-1; V gene: TRBV28; D gene: NA; CDR3 protein: CASSFGGNYNEQFF; CDR3 DNA: TGTGCCAGCAGTTTTGGCGGGAACTACAATGAGCAGTTCTTC
clone size: few; J gene: TRBJ1-1; V gene: TRBV30; D gene: NA; CDR3 protein: CALTRLNTEAFF; CDR3 DNA: TGTGCCCTAACCAGGTTAAACACTGAAGCTTTCTTT
clone size: NA; J gene: TRBJ2-3; V gene: TRBV5-1; D gene: TRBD2; CDR3 protein: CASSYRLAGSLDTQYF; CDR3 DNA: TGCGCCAGCAGCTACAGACTAGCCGGCTCGTTAGATACGCAGTATTTT
clone size: NA; J gene: TRBJ2-5; V gene: TRBV18; D gene: NA; CDR3 protein: CASSPSAGAETQYF; CDR3 DNA: TGTGCCAGCTCACCCTCGGCGGGGGCGGAGACCCAGTACTTC
clone size: NA; J gene: TRBJ1-2; V gene: TRBV9; D gene: TRBD1; CDR3 protein: CASSVGWGTANYGYTF; CDR3 DNA: TGTGCCAGCAGCGTAGGCTGGGGGACAGCAAACTATGGCTACACCTTC
clone size: NA; J gene: TRBJ2-3; V gene: TRBV2; D gene: TRBD2; CDR3 protein: CASSDWGGTDTQYF; CDR3 DNA: TGTGCCAGCAGTGATTGGGGGGGGACAGATACGCAGTATTTT
clone size: NA; J gene: TRBJ1-6; V gene: TRBV7-8; D gene: NA; CDR3 protein: CASSLTGRDSPLHF; CDR3 DNA: TGTGCCAGCAGCTTAACCGGGAGGGATTCACCCCTCCACTTT
clone size: few; J gene: TRBJ2-3; V gene: TRBV4-1; D gene: NA; CDR3 protein: CASSQVLYSSSTDTQYF; CDR3 DNA: TGCGCCAGCAGCCAAGTCCTCTACAGCTCTAGCACAGATACGCAGTATTTT
clone size: NA; J gene: TRBJ1-1; V gene: TRBV7-8; D gene: NA; CDR3 protein: CASSLYEATEAFF; CDR3 DNA: TGTGCCAGCAGCCTGTACGAGGCCACTGAAGCTTTCTTT
clone size: NA; J gene: TRBJ2-1; V gene: TRBV6-5; D gene: NA; CDR3 protein: CARRVGSDNEQFF; CDR3 DNA: TGTGCCAGGAGAGTGGGGAGCGACAATGAGCAGTTCTTC
clone size: few; J gene: TRBJ1-2; V gene: TRBV5-1; D gene: NA; CDR3 protein: CASSGGSNYGYTF; CDR3 DNA: TGCGCCAGCAGTGGAGGCAGCAACTATGGCTACACCTTC
clone size: NA; J gene: TRBJ2-1; V gene: TRBV6-6; D gene: TRBD2; CDR3 protein: CASRLPSGIYNEQFF; CDR3 DNA: TGTGCCAGCAGGCTACCTAGCGGGATCTACAATGAGCAGTTCTTC
clone size: NA; J gene: TRBJ2-1; V gene: TRBV2; D gene: TRBD2; CDR3 protein: CASNRGGYNEQFF; CDR3 DNA: TGTGCCAGCAATCGGGGGGGCTACAATGAGCAGTTCTTC
clone size: NA; J gene: TRBJ1-1; V gene: TRBV27; D gene: TRBD1; CDR3 protein: CASTLYRGTEAFF; CDR3 DNA: TGTGCCAGCACCCTTTACAGGGGCACTGAAGCTTTCTTT
clone size: NA; J gene: TRBJ2-7; V gene: TRBV5-1; D gene: TRBD2; CDR3 protein: CASSSSGSYEQYF; CDR3 DNA: TGCGCCAGCAGCTCTAGCGGGTCCTACGAGCAGTACTTC
clone size: NA; J gene: TRBJ2-7; V gene: TRBV27; D gene: NA; CDR3 protein: CASSWGDEQYF; CDR3 DNA: TGTGCCAGCAGTTGGGGGGACGAGCAGTACTTC
clone size: once; J gene: TRBJ2-7; V gene: TRBV11-2; D gene: NA; CDR3 protein: CAGSPATWGRAYEQYF; CDR3 DNA: TGTGCCGGCAGCCCGGCAACATGGGGGCGGGCCTACGAGCAGTACTTC
clone size: NA; J gene: TRBJ1-2; V gene: TRBV2; D gene: TRBD1; CDR3 protein: CASKHRGNYGYTF; CDR3 DNA: TGTGCCAGCAAACACAGGGGGAATTATGGCTACACCTTC
clone size: NA; J gene: TRBJ2-3; V gene: TRBV7-2; D gene: TRBD2; CDR3 protein: CASSLRGGSATDTQYF; CDR3 DNA: TGTGCCAGCAGCTTAAGGGGCGGGAGTGCCACAGATACGCAGTATTTT